A single sample gave rise to the 14 T cell receptor beta chains below, sequenced in a study of CD8+ T cells in alopecia areata. Extracted RNA was reverse transcribed into cDNA, the sequencing template. Here immunoSEQ multiplex PCR was the method, and the copy in TCRdb shows in-frame clones only, minus some. The profile shows approximately 220,000 clones, roughly two fifths of them singletons. Treatment indicated: oral pan-JAK inhibitor, 5-10 mg twice daily. The input for sequencing was CD4+ T cells sorted from blood, taken at approximately week 30, from a patient treated with tofacitinib. The receptors here all came from a human donor with alopecia areata.

The rearrangement uses TRBV30 and TRBJ1-5; D gene unclear. The CDR3 length is 13 residues. Per the germline V gene, CDR1 is GTSNPN and CDR2 is SVGIG (reference sequence). Trimming removed 4 bases at V and 4 bases at J, with 11 bases between. The DNA of the CDR3 is TGTGCCTGGACCCTTGGTGGGAATCAGCCCCAGCATTTT. The encoded protein is CAWTLGGNQPQHF.

The chain joins TRBV5-6 to TRBJ2-1; maybe TRBD2 (6 bases). V lost 2 bases and J 8 bases, leaving 8 bases between the germline ends. Per germline, CDR1 SGHDT and CDR2 YYEEEE. This CDR3 has 12 residues. This CDR3 is CASSFREYEQFF. The CDR3 region has the DNA TGTGCCAGCAGCTTTCGGGAGTATGAGCAGTTCTTC.

The chain uses TRBV29-1 and TRBJ2-7, with 7 bases that match TRBD1. Germline V lookup: CDR1 SQVTM, CDR2 ANQGSEA. The CDR3 is made up of 13 amino acids. Trimming at V came to 5 bases and at J to 2 bases, leaving 6 bases not matched to a gene. CDR3 sequence reads: CSVTGTVTYEQYF. The CDR3 nucleotides read TGCAGCGTTACAGGGACAGTGACCTACGAGCAGTACTTC.

The rearrangement uses TRBV6-1 and TRBJ2-7; 9 bases line up with TRBD1. The V gene's germline CDR1 is MNHNS and CDR2 SASEGT. J lost 3 bases, V lost 5 bases, and 5 bases had no gene match. CDR3 length equals 14 residues. CDR3 bases: TGTGCCAGCAGTACCGGGACAGGGCGCTACGAGCAGTACTTC. Protein sequence: CASSTGTGRYEQYF.

The V gene is TRBV7-3, the J gene TRBJ2-6; a possible D gene is TRBD1 (5 bases). CDR1 is SGHTA and CDR2 is FQGTGA in the germline V gene. The V and J ends lost 5 bases and 4 bases respectively, with 21 bases between them. CDR3 length equals 18 residues. CDR3: CASSRADTRAAGANVLTF. CDR3 coding DNA: TGTGCCAGCAGCCGGGCAGATACCAGGGCGGCGGGGGCCAACGTCCTGACTTTC.

The V call is TRBV25-1, the J call TRBJ2-1; 8 bases agree with TRBD2. Germline trimming cut 2 bases from V and 10 bases from J; bases unmatched to any gene: 13. The germline V gene has CDR1 MGHDK and CDR2 SYGVNS. This CDR3 is built from 16 residues. As DNA, the CDR3 is TGTGCCAGCAGTGAACTCGGGACTAGTGGACCGTACGAGCAGTTCTTC. This sequence encodes CASSELGTSGPYEQFF.

This clone was observed a handful of times. V and J are TRBV19 and TRBJ1-6, with D perhaps TRBD1 (5 bases). V shed 7 bases and J shed 8 bases, with 21 bases lying between them. Germline loops: CDR1 LNHDA, CDR2 SQIVND (reference sequence). The CDR3 has 16 residues. The CDR3 DNA is TGTGCCAGTACCCCGGCGCGGGGCGGCAGCTATTCACCCCTCCACTTT. It yields the protein CASTPARGGSYSPLHF.

This clone was picked up a small number of times. The rearrangement joins TRBV30 to TRBJ2-4; tentative D call: TRBD1 (6 bases). CDR1 is GTSNPN and CDR2 is SVGIG in the germline V gene (reference sequence). The CDR3 contains 13 residues. Trimming removed 2 bases from V and 9 bases from J, with 14 bases in between. CDR3 sequence reads: CAWSMAGAAIQYF. The CDR3 DNA follows: TGTGCCTGGAGTATGGCAGGGGCTGCCATTCAGTACTTC.

The rearrangement uses TRBV7-9 and TRBJ1-2; TRBD1 matches at 9 bases. Germline trimming cut 2 bases from V and 1 base from J; bases unmatched to any gene: 2. The CDR3 has 15 amino acids. Germline V gene data show CDR1 as SEHNR and CDR2 as FQNEAQ (reference sequence). CDR3 amino acids: CASSLRDRDNYGYTF. In DNA, the CDR3 is TGTGCCAGCAGCTTAAGGGACAGGGATAACTATGGCTACACCTTC.

The V and J genes are TRBV5-1 and TRBJ2-3; 10 bases align to TRBD2. The germline V gene has CDR1 SGHRS and CDR2 YFSETQ. This CDR3 has 17 residues. After removal of 0 bases from V and 4 bases from J, the junction contained 8 bases not matched to a gene. CDR3 in amino acids: CASSLEGSLAGADTQYF. The CDR3 DNA reads as TGCGCCAGCAGCTTGGAGGGCAGTCTAGCGGGAGCAGATACGCAGTATTTT.

This clone was counted only a few times. This chain's CDR3 is CASNKVVQTNYGYTF. In DNA, the CDR3 is TGTGCCAGCAACAAAGTCGTCCAGACCAACTATGGCTACACCTTC. The V call is TRBV13, the J call TRBJ1-2, with D hard to call. Between the trimmed V and J ends, which lost 7 bases and 2 bases, there was a span of 17 bases. CDR1 and CDR2 (germline): PRHDT, FYEKMQ (reference sequence). The CDR3 runs to 15 residues.

This clone was counted between two and nine times. This sample also contains other DNA sequences that code for the same CDR3. V usage is TRBV5-1 and J usage is TRBJ1-4; D is unclear. The CDR3 length is 14 residues. Germline CDR1 reads SGHRS; CDR2 reads YFSETQ. Trimming removed 0 bases from V and 0 bases from J, with 3 bases in between. This chain's CDR3 is CASSLGATNEKLFF. As DNA, the CDR3 is TGCGCCAGCAGCTTGGGTGCAACTAATGAAAAACTGTTTTTT.

This clone has a handful of counts. The chain has TRBV7-8 and TRBJ2-1, with D hard to call. Germline values: CDR1 SGHVS, CDR2 FQNEAQ. Trimming cost V 5 bases and J 3 bases, with 11 bases left between them. CDR3 length: 14 residues. CDR3 coding DNA: TGTGCCAGCAGCACCCGACTCAACTACAATGAGCAGTTCTTC. Residues: CASSTRLNYNEQFF. The complete variable domain, with remaining parts taken from reference TRBV7-8 and TRBJ2-1, reads GAGVSQSPRYKVAKRGQDVALRCDPISGHVSLFWYQQALGQGPEFLTYFQNEAQLDKSGLPSDRFFAERPEGSVSTLKIQRTQQEDSAVYLCASSTRLNYNEQFFGPGTRLTVL.

The chain has TRBV30 and TRBJ1-5; 10 nucleotides match TRBD1. CDR1 is GTSNPN, CDR2 SVGIG, per germline (reference sequence). This CDR3 region has 14 residues. The V segment lost 1 base and the J segment 7 bases; nucleotides outside the gene matches: 4. CDR3 region: CAWSGGQGVQPQHF. CDR3 nucleotides: TGTGCCTGGAGTGGAGGACAGGGGGTCCAGCCCCAGCATTTT.